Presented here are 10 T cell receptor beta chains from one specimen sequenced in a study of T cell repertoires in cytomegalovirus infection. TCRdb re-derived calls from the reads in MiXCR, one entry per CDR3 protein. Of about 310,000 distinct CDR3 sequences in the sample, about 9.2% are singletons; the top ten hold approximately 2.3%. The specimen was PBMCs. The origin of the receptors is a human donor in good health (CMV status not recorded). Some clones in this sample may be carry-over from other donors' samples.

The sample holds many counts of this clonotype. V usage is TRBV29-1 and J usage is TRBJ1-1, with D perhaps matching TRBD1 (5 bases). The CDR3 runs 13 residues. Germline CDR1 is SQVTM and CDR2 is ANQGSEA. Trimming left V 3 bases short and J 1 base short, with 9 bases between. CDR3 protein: CSVDQGTNTEAFF. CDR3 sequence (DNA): TGCAGCGTTGACCAGGGTACGAACACTGAAGCTTTCTTT.

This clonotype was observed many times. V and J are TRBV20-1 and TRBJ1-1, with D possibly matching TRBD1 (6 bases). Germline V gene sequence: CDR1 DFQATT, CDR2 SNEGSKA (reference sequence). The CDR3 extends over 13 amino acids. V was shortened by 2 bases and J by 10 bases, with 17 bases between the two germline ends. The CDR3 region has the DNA TGCAGTGCTAGACCGCCCCAGGGCAGGGGAGCTTTCTTT. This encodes CSARPPQGRGAFF.

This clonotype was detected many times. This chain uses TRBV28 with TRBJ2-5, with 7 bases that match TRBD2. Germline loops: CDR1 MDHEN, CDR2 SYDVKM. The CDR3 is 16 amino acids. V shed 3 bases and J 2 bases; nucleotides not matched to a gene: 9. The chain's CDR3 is CASSFDGSGLQETQYF. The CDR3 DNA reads TGTGCCAGCAGTTTCGATGGTAGCGGGTTACAAGAGACCCAGTACTTC.

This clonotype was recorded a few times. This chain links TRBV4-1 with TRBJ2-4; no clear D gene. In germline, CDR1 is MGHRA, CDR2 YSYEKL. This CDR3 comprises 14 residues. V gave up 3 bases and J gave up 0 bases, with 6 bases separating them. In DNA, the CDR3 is TGCGCCAGCAGCCACGGGTTAGCCAAAAACATTCAGTACTTC. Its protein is CASSHGLAKNIQYF.

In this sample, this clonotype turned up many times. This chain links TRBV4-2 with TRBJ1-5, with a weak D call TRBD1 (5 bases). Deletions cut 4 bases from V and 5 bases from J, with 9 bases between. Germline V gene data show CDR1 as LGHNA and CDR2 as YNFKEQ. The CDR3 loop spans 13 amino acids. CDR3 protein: CASSRTRDQPQHF. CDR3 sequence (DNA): TGTGCCAGCAGCCGGACCAGGGATCAGCCCCAGCATTTT.

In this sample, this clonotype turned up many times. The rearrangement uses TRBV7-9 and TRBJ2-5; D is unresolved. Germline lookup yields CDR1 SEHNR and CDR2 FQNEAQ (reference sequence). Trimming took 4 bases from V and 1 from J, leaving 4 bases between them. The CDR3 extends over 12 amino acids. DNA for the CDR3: TGTGCCAGCAGCTACCTCCAAGAGACCCAGTACTTC. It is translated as CASSYLQETQYF.

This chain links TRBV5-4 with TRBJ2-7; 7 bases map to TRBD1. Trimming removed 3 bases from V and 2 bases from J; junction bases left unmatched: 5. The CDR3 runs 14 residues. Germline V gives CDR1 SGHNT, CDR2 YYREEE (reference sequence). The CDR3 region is CASSSRDSTYEQYF. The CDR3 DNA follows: TGTGCCAGCAGCTCCCGGGACAGCACCTACGAGCAGTACTTC.

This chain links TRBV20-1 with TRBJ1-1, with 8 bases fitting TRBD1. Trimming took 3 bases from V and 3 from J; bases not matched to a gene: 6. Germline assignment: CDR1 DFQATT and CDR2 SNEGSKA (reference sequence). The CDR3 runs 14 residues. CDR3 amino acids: CSASHRGWYTEAFF. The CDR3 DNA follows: TGCAGTGCTAGTCACAGGGGGTGGTACACTGAAGCTTTCTTT.

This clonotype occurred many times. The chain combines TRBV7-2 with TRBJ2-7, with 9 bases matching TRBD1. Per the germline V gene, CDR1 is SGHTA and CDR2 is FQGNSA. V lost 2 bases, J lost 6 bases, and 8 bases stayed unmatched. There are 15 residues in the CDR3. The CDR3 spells CASSLRGRTGAEQYV. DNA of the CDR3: TGTGCCAGCAGCTTAAGGGGGAGGACAGGGGCCGAGCAGTACGTC.

The CDR3 coding sequence is TGTGCCAGCAGCTTGGAACTAGCGGGGGCCCCCGAGCAGTACTTC. It encodes CASSLELAGAPEQYF. The chain carries TRBV5-4 and TRBJ2-7, with 11 bases identical to TRBD2. The V gene end was trimmed by 0 bases and the J gene end by 6 bases; junction bases not matched to a gene: 5. In germline, CDR1 is SGHNT, CDR2 YYREEE (reference sequence). The CDR3 consists of 15 residues.